These 4 T cell receptor beta chains share one sample of origin, sequenced in a study of cytomegalovirus exposure and HLA in healthy donors. In the PCR, 60 Vbeta and 13 Jbeta primers were used. Only in-frame clones appear in the TCRdb table, and some are missing; sequencing was by immunoSEQ multiplex PCR. The sample comprises about 82,000 clones, around 76% of which are singletons, and over 5% rests with the top ten. Sequenced material: PBMCs. The receptors originated from a woman aged 45-65 years in good health and CMV-seropositive.

This chain uses TRBV10-3 with TRBJ2-5; TRBD1 agrees at 7 bases. With V trimmed by 3 bases and J by 5 bases, 3 bases remained unmatched. Germline V CDR1 and CDR2: ENHRY, SYGVKD. The CDR3 runs 13 residues. The CDR3, as DNA: TGTGCCATCAGTGACACAGGGGTCGAGACCCAGTACTTC. Translated, it gives CAISDTGVETQYF.

The chain employs TRBV7-8 and TRBJ1-2, with no clear D. The V end lost 2 bases, the J end lost 6 bases, and 13 bases lay between the germline ends. The V gene's germline CDR1 is SGHVS and CDR2 FQNEAQ. The CDR3 consists of 14 residues. The CDR3 DNA reads TGTGCCAGCAGCTTATCCAACGCCGGTAATGGCTACACCTTC. It translates to CASSLSNAGNGYTF.

The chain couples TRBV5-1 to TRBJ2-2; D remains unclear. V lost 3 bases and J 1 base, leaving 10 bases between the germline ends. This CDR3 has 15 amino acids. From germline, CDR1 is SGHRS and CDR2 YFSETQ. The CDR3 loop is CASSSAAGNTGELFF. CDR3 coding DNA: TGCGCCAGCAGCTCCGCCGCAGGGAACACCGGGGAGCTGTTTTTT.

The rearrangement joins TRBV7-6 to TRBJ1-5, with 9 bases that match TRBD1. The CDR3 covers 20 residues. Germline V gives CDR1 SGHVS, CDR2 FNYEAQ. Losses at the gene ends were 0 bases for V and 4 bases for J; bases not matched to a gene: 16. This CDR3 is CASSLAGPDTTGGRNQPQHF. Written as DNA, the CDR3 is TGTGCCAGCAGCTTAGCTGGCCCAGACACCACAGGGGGCAGGAATCAGCCCCAGCATTTT.